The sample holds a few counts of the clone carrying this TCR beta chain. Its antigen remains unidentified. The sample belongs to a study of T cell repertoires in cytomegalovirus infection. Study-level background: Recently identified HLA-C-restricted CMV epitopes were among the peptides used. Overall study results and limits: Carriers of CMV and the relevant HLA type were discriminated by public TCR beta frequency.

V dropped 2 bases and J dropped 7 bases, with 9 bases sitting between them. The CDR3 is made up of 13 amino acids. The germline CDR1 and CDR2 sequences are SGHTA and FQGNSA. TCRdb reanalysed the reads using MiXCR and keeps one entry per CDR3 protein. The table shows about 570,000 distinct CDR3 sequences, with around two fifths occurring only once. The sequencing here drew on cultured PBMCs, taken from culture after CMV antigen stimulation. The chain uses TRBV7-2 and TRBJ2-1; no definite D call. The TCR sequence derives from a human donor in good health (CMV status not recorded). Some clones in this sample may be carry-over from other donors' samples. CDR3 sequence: CASSLRYVNEQFF. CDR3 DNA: TGTGCCAGCAGCTTACGGTACGTTAATGAGCAGTTCTTC.